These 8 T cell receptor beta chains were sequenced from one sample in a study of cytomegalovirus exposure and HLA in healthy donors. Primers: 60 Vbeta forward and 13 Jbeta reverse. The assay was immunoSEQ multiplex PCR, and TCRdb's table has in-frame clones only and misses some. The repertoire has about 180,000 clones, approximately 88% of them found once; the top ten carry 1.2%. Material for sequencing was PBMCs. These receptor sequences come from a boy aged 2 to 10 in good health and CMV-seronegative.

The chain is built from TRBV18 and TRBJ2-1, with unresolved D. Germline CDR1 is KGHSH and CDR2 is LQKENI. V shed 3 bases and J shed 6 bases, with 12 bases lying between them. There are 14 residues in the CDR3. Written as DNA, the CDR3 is TGTGCCAGCTCACCCTTCTATGTCACCAATGAGCAGTTCTTC. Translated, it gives CASSPFYVTNEQFF. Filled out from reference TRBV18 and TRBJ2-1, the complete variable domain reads NAGVMQNPRHLVRRRGQEARLRCSPMKGHSHVYWYRQLPEEGLKFMVYLQKENIIDESGMPKERFSAEFPKEGPSILRIQQVVRGDSAAYFCASSPFYVTNEQFFGPGTRLTVL.

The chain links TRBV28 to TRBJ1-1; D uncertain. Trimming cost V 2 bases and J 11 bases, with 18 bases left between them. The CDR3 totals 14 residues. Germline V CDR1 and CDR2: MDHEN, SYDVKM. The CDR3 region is CASSLTRGIGKAFF. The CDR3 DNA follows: TGTGCCAGCAGTTTAACGCGGGGAATTGGTAAGGCTTTCTTT.

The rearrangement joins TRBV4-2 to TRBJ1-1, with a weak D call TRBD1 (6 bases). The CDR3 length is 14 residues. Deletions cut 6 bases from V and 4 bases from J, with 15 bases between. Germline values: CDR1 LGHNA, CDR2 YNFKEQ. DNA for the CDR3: TGTGCCAGCAGTCAAACAGGGATAGGCACTGAAGCTTTCTTT. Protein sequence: CASSQTGIGTEAFF.

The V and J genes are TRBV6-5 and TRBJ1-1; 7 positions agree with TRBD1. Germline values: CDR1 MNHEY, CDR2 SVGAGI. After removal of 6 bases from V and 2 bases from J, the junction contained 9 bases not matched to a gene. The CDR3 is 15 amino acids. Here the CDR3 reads CASRSNRDRNTEAFF. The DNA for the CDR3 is TGTGCCAGCAGATCCAACCGGGACAGAAACACTGAAGCTTTCTTT.

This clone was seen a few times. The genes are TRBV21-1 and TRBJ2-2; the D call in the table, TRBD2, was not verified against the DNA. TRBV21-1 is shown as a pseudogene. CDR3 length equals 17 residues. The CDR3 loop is CAGPLREIPLNTGELFF. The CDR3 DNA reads TGTGCCGGGCCGTTGAGGGAGATTCCTCTGAACACCGGGGAGCTGTTTTTT.

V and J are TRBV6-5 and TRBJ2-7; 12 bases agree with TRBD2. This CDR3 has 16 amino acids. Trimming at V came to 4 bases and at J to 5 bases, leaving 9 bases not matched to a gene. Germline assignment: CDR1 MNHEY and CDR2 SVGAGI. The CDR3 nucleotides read TGTGCCAGCAGTTCCCTGACTAGCGGGAGACTGAACGAGCAGTACTTC. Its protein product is CASSSLTSGRLNEQYF.

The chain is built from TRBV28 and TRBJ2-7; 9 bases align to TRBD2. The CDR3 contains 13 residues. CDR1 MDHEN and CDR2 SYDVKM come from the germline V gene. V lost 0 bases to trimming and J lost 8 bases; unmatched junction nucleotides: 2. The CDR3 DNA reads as TGTGCCAGCAGTTTATGGCTAGCGGGGAAGCAGTACTTC. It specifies CASSLWLAGKQYF.

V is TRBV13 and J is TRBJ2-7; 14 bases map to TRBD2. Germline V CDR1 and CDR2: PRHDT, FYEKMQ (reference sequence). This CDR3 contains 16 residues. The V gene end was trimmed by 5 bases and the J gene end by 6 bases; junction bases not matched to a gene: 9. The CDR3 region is CASSVRLAGGPGEQYF. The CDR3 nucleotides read TGTGCCAGCAGCGTAAGACTAGCGGGAGGGCCCGGCGAGCAGTACTTC. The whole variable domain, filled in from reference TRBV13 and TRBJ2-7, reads AAGVIQSPRHLIKEKRETATLKCYPIPRHDTVYWYQQGPGQDPQFLISFYEKMQSDKGSIPDRFSAQQFSDYHSELNMSSLELGDSALYFCASSVRLAGGPGEQYFGPGTRLTVT.